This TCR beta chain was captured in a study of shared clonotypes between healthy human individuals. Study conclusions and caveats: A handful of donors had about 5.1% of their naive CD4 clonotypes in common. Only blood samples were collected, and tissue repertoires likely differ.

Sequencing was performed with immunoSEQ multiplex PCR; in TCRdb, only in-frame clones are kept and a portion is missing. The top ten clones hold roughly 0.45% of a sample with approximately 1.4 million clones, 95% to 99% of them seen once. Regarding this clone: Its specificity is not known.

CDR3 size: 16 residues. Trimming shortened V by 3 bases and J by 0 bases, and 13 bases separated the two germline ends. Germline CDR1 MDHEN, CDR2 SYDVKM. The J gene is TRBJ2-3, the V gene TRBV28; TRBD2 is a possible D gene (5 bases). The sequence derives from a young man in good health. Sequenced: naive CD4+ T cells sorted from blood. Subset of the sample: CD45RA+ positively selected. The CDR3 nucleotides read TGTGCCAGCAGTTTCAGTCTAGCAATAAGCACAGATACGCAGTATTTT. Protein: CASSFSLAISTDTQYF.